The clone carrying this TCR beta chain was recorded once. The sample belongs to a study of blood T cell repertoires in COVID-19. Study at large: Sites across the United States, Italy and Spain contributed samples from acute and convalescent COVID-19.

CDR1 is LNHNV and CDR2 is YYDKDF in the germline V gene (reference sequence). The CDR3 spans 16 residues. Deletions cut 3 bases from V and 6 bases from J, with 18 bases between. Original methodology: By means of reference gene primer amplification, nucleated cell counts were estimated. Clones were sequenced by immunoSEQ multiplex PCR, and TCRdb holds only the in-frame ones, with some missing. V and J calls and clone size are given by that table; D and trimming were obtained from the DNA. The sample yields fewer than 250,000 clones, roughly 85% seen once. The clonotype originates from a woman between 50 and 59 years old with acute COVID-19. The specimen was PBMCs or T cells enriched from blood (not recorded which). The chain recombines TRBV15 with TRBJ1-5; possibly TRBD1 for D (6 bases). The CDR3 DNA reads TGTGCCACCAGCAGTAATCGCAGGGGAGCGCTTCAGCCCCAGCATTTT. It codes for CATSSNRRGALQPQHF.